This passage covers 30 T cell receptor beta chains from one sample sequenced in a study of T-cell memory formation after mild COVID-19. Using its own MiXCR run on the 5' RACE reads, TCRdb lists one record per CDR3 protein. The sample carries approximately 500,000 distinct CDR3 sequences, 20% to 25% recorded once. Material: PBMCs or a T cell subset sorted from them (not recorded which). These receptors came from an adult woman who had mild COVID-19 (a few samples of this study predate the infection). Cell type and time point are not known.

The V and J genes are TRBV7-6 and TRBJ2-5; tentative D call: TRBD1 (6 bases). The CDR3 consists of 15 residues. With 1 base removed from V and 4 bases from J, the gap between germline ends came to 13 bases. Germline V gene data show CDR1 as SGHVS and CDR2 as FNYEAQ. CDR3: CASSLVQGESETQYF. The CDR3 bases are TGTGCCAGCAGCTTAGTACAGGGAGAGTCAGAGACCCAGTACTTC.

This clonotype was recorded a few times. This sequence joins TRBV20-1 and TRBJ2-7; D is perhaps TRBD2 (6 bases). Germline V CDR1 and CDR2: DFQATT, SNEGSKA (reference sequence). The CDR3 totals 13 residues. The V end was cut by 1 base, the J end by 5 bases, with 12 bases between. CDR3 DNA sequence: TGCAGTGCTAGAGCCGTCGGGGAGGACGAGCAGTACTTC. This sequence encodes CSARAVGEDEQYF.

V is TRBV20-1 and J is TRBJ1-5; no definite D call. Germline-derived CDR1 and CDR2 are DFQATT and SNEGSKA (reference sequence). The V and J ends lost 5 bases and 5 bases respectively, with 13 bases between them. CDR3 length: 13 amino acids. In DNA, the CDR3 is TGCAGTGCTGTACTCGGGGTCCATCAGCCCCAGCATTTT. Protein: CSAVLGVHQPQHF.

The chain couples TRBV9 to TRBJ2-1, with D unresolved. Germline CDR1 reads SGDLS; CDR2 reads YYNGEE. Between the trimmed V and J ends, which lost 0 bases and 4 bases, there was a span of 17 bases. The CDR3 spans 17 residues. The CDR3 DNA reads as TGTGCCAGCAGCGTAGCTGATTGGGTGGGAAATTACAATGAGCAGTTCTTC. Residues: CASSVADWVGNYNEQFF. Complete variable domain (other parts from reference TRBV9 and TRBJ2-1): DSGVTQTPKHLITATGQRVTLRCSPRSGDLSVYWYQQSLDQGLQFLIQYYNGEERAKGNILERFSAQQFPDLHSELNLSSLELGDSALYFCASSVADWVGNYNEQFFGPGTRLTVL.

V is TRBV24-1 and J is TRBJ2-2; 8 bases align to TRBD2. Germline assignment: CDR1 KGHDR and CDR2 SFDVKD. The CDR3 is 15 amino acids. J lost 6 bases, V lost 3 bases, and 5 bases had no gene match. The CDR3, as DNA: TGTGCCACCAGTGATCTCCAAGCGGGGGCCGGGGAGCTGTTTTTT. Its protein product is CATSDLQAGAGELFF.

This clonotype was seen a handful of times. The chain is built from TRBV20-1 and TRBJ2-3, with 9 nucleotides matching TRBD2. Trimming took 5 bases from V and 1 from J; bases not matched to a gene: 7. Germline CDR1 DFQATT, CDR2 SNEGSKA (reference sequence). This CDR3 region has 15 residues. CDR3 in amino acids: CSAPNRLAGTDTQYF. The CDR3 DNA sequence: TGCAGTGCTCCTAACCGACTAGCGGGCACAGATACGCAGTATTTT.

V and J are TRBV2 and TRBJ1-6; D may be TRBD1 (5 bases). Germline V CDR1 and CDR2: SNHLY, FYNNEI. CDR3 length equals 13 residues. The germline V and J ends were trimmed by 6 bases and 7 bases, with 10 bases remaining between them. The CDR3 sequence: CASRGGINSPLHF. CDR3 DNA: TGTGCCAGCAGGGGGGGTATCAATTCACCCCTCCACTTT.

The gene calls are TRBV6-6 and TRBJ2-7; the D is unclear. With 9 bases removed from V and 1 base from J, the gap between germline ends came to 10 bases. CDR1 MNHNY and CDR2 SVGAGI come from the germline V gene (reference sequence). The CDR3 is 12 amino acids. The CDR3 nucleotides are TGTGCCAGTCGGACCGCGTCCTACGAGCAGTACTTC. It is translated as CASRTASYEQYF.

V usage is TRBV24-1 and J usage is TRBJ2-3; 7 bases are shared with TRBD1. The V gene's germline CDR1 is KGHDR and CDR2 SFDVKD. This CDR3 comprises 15 residues. V lost 3 bases, J lost 1 base, and 3 bases stayed unmatched. Here the CDR3 DNA reads TGTGCCACCAGTGATCCGGGACAGCGCACAGATACGCAGTATTTT. It encodes CATSDPGQRTDTQYF.

The chain combines TRBV7-9 with TRBJ2-5, with 8 bases fitting TRBD2. The germline V gene encodes CDR1 SEHNR and CDR2 FQNEAQ (reference sequence). The CDR3 sequence is 14 residues long. The ends lost 2 bases at V and 4 bases at J; junction bases unmatched: 3. The CDR3 DNA follows: TGTGCCAGCAGCTTAAGCGGGGGCGCAGAGACCCAGTACTTC. The encoded protein is CASSLSGGAETQYF.

This clonotype was seen just once. The V call is TRBV20-1, the J call TRBJ1-3, with no clear D. The CDR3 sequence is 14 residues long. V lost 5 bases, J lost 4 bases, and 15 bases lay in between. Germline V gene lookup returns CDR1 DFQATT and CDR2 SNEGSKA (reference sequence). Here the CDR3 DNA reads TGCAGTGCTCCAAATAGGTTGTCGGGAAACACCATATATTTT. This sequence encodes CSAPNRLSGNTIYF.

This chain connects TRBV20-1 to TRBJ1-5; D remains unclear. From germline, CDR1 is DFQATT and CDR2 SNEGSKA (reference sequence). Trimming cost V 3 bases and J 6 bases, with 15 bases left between them. The CDR3 covers 14 residues. The CDR3 sequence is CSASPGDVSQPQHF. The CDR3 nucleotides read TGCAGTGCTAGTCCAGGCGACGTTAGTCAGCCCCAGCATTTT.

This clonotype was seen only a few times. V usage is TRBV3-1 and J usage is TRBJ2-3; 9 positions match TRBD2. The germline gives CDR1 LGHDT, CDR2 YNNKEL (reference sequence). The CDR3 is 15 amino acids. The ends lost 7 bases at V and 0 bases at J; junction bases unmatched: 5. The CDR3 region has the DNA TGTGCCAGCACCTCTAGCGGGGCTAGCACAGATACGCAGTATTTT. Translation: CASTSSGASTDTQYF.

This clonotype occurred a few times. Because the CDR3's place on the DNA is in doubt, the DNA is left out and the CDR3 is given as listed by TCRdb. The gene calls are TRBV19 and TRBJ1-5. CDR1 LNHDA and CDR2 SQIVND come from the germline V gene (reference sequence). Ends included, the CDR3 has 17 residues. The CDR3 here is CASTSGGAGVSNQPQHF.

This chain connects TRBV5-4 to TRBJ2-1; 11 bases are shared with TRBD2. The CDR3 extends over 16 amino acids. The V gene end was trimmed by 4 bases and the J gene end by 4 bases; junction bases not matched to a gene: 7. CDR1 and CDR2 from the germline V gene are SGHNT and YYREEE (reference sequence). CDR3 sequence (DNA): TGTGCCAGCAGCCCCGGGACTAGCGGCCTGTACAATGAGCAGTTCTTC. It yields the protein CASSPGTSGLYNEQFF.

This clonotype was counted between two and nine times. J is TRBJ1-5 and V is TRBV7-8, with D tentatively TRBD1 (5 bases). The V gene's germline CDR1 is SGHVS and CDR2 FQNEAQ. CDR3 size: 16 residues. The V end was cut by 0 bases, the J end by 4 bases, with 13 bases between. CDR3: CASSLARGGINQPQHF. For the CDR3, the DNA is TGTGCCAGCAGCTTAGCGCGGGGGGGAATTAATCAGCCCCAGCATTTT.

The chain combines TRBV7-9 with TRBJ2-7; D uncertain. The CDR3 consists of 14 residues. V was shortened by 2 bases and J by 0 bases, with 8 bases between the two germline ends. CDR1 and CDR2 (germline): SEHNR, FQNEAQ (reference sequence). The DNA of the CDR3 is TGTGCCAGCAGCTTACTTAGCAACTCCTACGAGCAGTACTTC. Translating it yields CASSLLSNSYEQYF.

This clonotype was recorded a few times. The V call is TRBV11-2, the J call TRBJ2-7; the D gene could be TRBD1 or TRBD2 (6 bases each). This CDR3 region has 14 residues. Germline values: CDR1 SGHAT, CDR2 FQNNGV. The V end was cut by 0 bases, the J end by 6 bases, with 12 bases between. CDR3: CASSLEMEGVEQYF. The CDR3 bases are TGTGCCAGCAGCTTAGAGATGGAGGGGGTCGAGCAGTACTTC. The full variable domain, in which reference TRBV11-2 and TRBJ2-7 provide the parts outside the CDR3, is EAGVAQSPRYKIIEKRQSVAFWCNPISGHATLYWYQQILGQGPKLLIQFQNNGVVDDSQLPKDRFSAERLKGVDSTLKIQPAKLEDSAVYLCASSLEMEGVEQYFGPGTRLTVT.

This clonotype was picked up a small number of times. The chain carries TRBV4-2 and TRBJ1-5; weak D call: TRBD1 (6 bases). V lost 0 bases to trimming and J lost 4 bases, with 13 bases between them. Germline V gene data show CDR1 as LGHNA and CDR2 as YNFKEQ. CDR3 length: 16 amino acids. For the CDR3, the DNA is TGTGCCAGCAGCCAAGATAGAGCAGGGGAGAATCAGCCCCAGCATTTT. Protein product: CASSQDRAGENQPQHF.

The chain carries TRBV4-1 and TRBJ1-1, with D possibly TRBD1 on 6 matching bases. The CDR3 spans 15 residues. Germline CDR1 MGHRA, CDR2 YSYEKL. Trimming took 0 bases from V and 5 from J, leaving 13 bases between them. The DNA for the CDR3 is TGCGCCAGCAGCCAAGAAGGAGGGGGATGGACTGAAGCTTTCTTT. Its protein product is CASSQEGGGWTEAFF.

This clonotype was seen a handful of times. J is TRBJ2-2 and V is TRBV24-1, with D possibly matching TRBD2 (6 bases). This CDR3 spans 12 amino acids. In germline, CDR1 is KGHDR, CDR2 SFDVKD. Deletions cut 7 bases from V and 6 bases from J, with 8 bases between. The DNA for the CDR3 is TGTGCCACCAGGGGACTTTCCGGGGAGCTGTTTTTT. This gives the protein CATRGLSGELFF.

The chain carries TRBV19 and TRBJ2-3; 8 nucleotides agree with TRBD2. V lost 9 bases and J lost 0; bases outside the gene matches: 5. The V gene's germline CDR1 is LNHDA and CDR2 SQIVND (reference sequence). The CDR3 runs 14 residues. The CDR3 loop reads CASDPSGSTDTQYF. The CDR3 DNA reads TGTGCCAGCGACCCTAGCGGGAGCACAGATACGCAGTATTTT. Filled out from reference TRBV19 and TRBJ2-3, the complete variable domain reads DGGITQSPKYLFRKEGQNVTLSCEQNLNHDAMYWYRQDPGQGLRLIYYSQIVNDFQKGDIAEGYSVSREKKESFPLTVTSAQKNPTAFYLCASDPSGSTDTQYFGPGTRLTVL.

This clonotype has just a few counts. The chain recombines TRBV2 with TRBJ1-4; 9 nucleotides line up with TRBD1. Germline V gene data show CDR1 as SNHLY and CDR2 as FYNNEI. The CDR3 loop spans 16 amino acids. Germline trimming cut 6 bases from V and 8 bases from J; bases unmatched to any gene: 13. CDR3 sequence (DNA): TGTGCCAGCAGCGGAATGAACAGGGGGCTTGGGGAAAAACTGTTTTTT. Amino acid sequence: CASSGMNRGLGEKLFF. The variable domain in full, with the rest retrieved from reference TRBV2 and TRBJ1-4, is EPEVTQTPSHQVTQMGQEVILRCVPISNHLYFYWYRQILGQKVEFLVSFYNNEISEKSEIFDDQFSVERPDGSNFTLKIRSTKLEDSAMYFCASSGMNRGLGEKLFFGSGTQLSVL.

This clonotype was seen only a few times. The chain is built from TRBV7-2 and TRBJ2-3; 9 positions match TRBD2. CDR1 SGHTA and CDR2 FQGNSA come from the germline V gene. J gave up 2 bases and V 5 bases, and 8 bases lay outside the gene matches. This CDR3 contains 16 residues. DNA of the CDR3: TGTGCCAGCAGCGATCGCGGGAGGGGTGTCACAGATACGCAGTATTTT. Protein: CASSDRGRGVTDTQYF.

The rearrangement joins TRBV7-2 to TRBJ2-3, with no clear D. Germline CDR1 reads SGHTA; CDR2 reads FQGNSA. The CDR3 sequence is 14 residues long. Trimming pared 1 base from V and 3 bases from J, leaving 8 bases between. The CDR3, as DNA: TGTGCCAGCAGCTTAGATTTTAGGACAGATACGCAGTATTTT. Amino acids: CASSLDFRTDTQYF.

This clonotype was recorded a few times. The rearrangement links TRBV20-1 to TRBJ1-1; D may be TRBD1 (5 bases). This CDR3 has 11 residues. V was trimmed by 6 bases and J by 8 bases, leaving 13 bases between them. Germline-derived CDR1 and CDR2 are DFQATT and SNEGSKA (reference sequence). This CDR3 reads CSANDHREAFF. The CDR3 DNA sequence: TGCAGTGCCAACGACCACAGGGAAGCTTTCTTT.

The rearrangement uses TRBV7-6 and TRBJ1-2; TRBD1 matches 8 bases. Germline V gene lookup returns CDR1 SGHVS and CDR2 FNYEAQ. V shed 1 base, J shed 8 bases, and the junction held 9 bases outside the gene matches. This CDR3 is 15 amino acids long. CDR3 protein: CASSLDSTGVEGYTF. In DNA form, the CDR3 reads TGTGCCAGCAGCTTAGATTCGACAGGGGTCGAGGGCTACACCTTC.

This clonotype was seen only a few times. The chain employs TRBV12-3 or TRBV12-4 and TRBJ2-7; perhaps TRBD2 as D (7 bases). This CDR3 region has 13 residues. V dropped 7 bases and J dropped 2 bases, with 12 bases sitting between them. The CDR3 DNA sequence: TGTGCCAGCAATAAGGGGGGGCCCTACGAGCAGTACTTC. It is translated as CASNKGGPYEQYF.

The sample holds a few counts of this clonotype. V is TRBV27 and J is TRBJ1-5; D remains ambiguous. Between the trimmed V and J ends, which lost 2 bases and 7 bases, there was a span of 12 bases. There are 14 residues in the CDR3. The germline V gene has CDR1 MNHEY and CDR2 SMNVEV (reference sequence). CDR3 DNA: TGTGCCAGCAGTTTACTTAGAGGGAGCCAGCCCCAGCATTTT. Translating it yields CASSLLRGSQPQHF.

This clonotype is a singleton in its sample. Here the CDR3 reads CASTTSGGRGLGEQYF. Here the CDR3 DNA reads TGCGCCAGCACCACAAGCGGCGGGAGGGGCCTGGGGGAGCAGTACTTC. This rearrangement joins TRBV4-1 to TRBJ2-7; TRBD2 matches at 9 bases. Trimming cost V 7 bases and J 7 bases; bases outside gene matches: 17. The CDR3 has 16 residues. CDR1 and CDR2 from the germline V gene are MGHRA and YSYEKL.